The 13 T cell receptor beta chains below were found in one sample sequenced in a study of blood T cell repertoires in COVID-19. Generated by immunoSEQ multiplex PCR, the TCRdb table keeps only in-frame clones and is missing some. The sample yields 120,000 to 150,000 clones, 80% to 90% seen once. Sequenced material: peripheral blood. These receptors were taken from a woman in her sixties with COVID-19, enrolled during active disease.

This clone was detected only a few times. V usage is TRBV18 and J usage is TRBJ2-3, with TRBD1 matching over 8 bases. The ends lost 6 bases at V and 5 bases at J; junction bases unmatched: 22. This CDR3 region has 19 residues. Germline CDR1 reads KGHSH; CDR2 reads LQKENI. CDR3 sequence reads: CASSSQSPGTGYAEDTQYF. Here the CDR3 DNA reads TGTGCCAGCTCTTCTCAAAGTCCCGGGACAGGATACGCCGAAGATACGCAGTATTTT.

In this sample, this clone turned up once. The gene calls are TRBV4-1 and TRBJ2-3, with TRBD2 identical over 11 bases. V shed 3 bases and J 3 bases; nucleotides not matched to a gene: 5. The germline gives CDR1 MGHRA, CDR2 YSYEKL. The CDR3 contains 16 residues. CDR3 bases: TGCGCCAGCAGCCAGACTACTAGCGGGGGAACAGATACGCAGTATTTT. Its translation is CASSQTTSGGTDTQYF.

This clone was detected a few times. The chain carries TRBV27 and TRBJ2-1, with 9 bases fitting TRBD2. Per germline, CDR1 MNHEY and CDR2 SMNVEV (reference sequence). The CDR3 has 15 amino acids. The V gene end was trimmed by 6 bases and the J gene end by 7 bases; junction bases not matched to a gene: 10. The CDR3 reads CASRVRGGAPNEQFF. CDR3 nucleotides: TGTGCCAGCAGAGTCCGCGGGGGGGCTCCTAATGAGCAGTTCTTC.

This chain connects TRBV4-3 to TRBJ2-1; TRBD2 matches at 11 bases. Germline values: CDR1 LGHNA, CDR2 YSLEER. This CDR3 spans 17 amino acids. With V trimmed by 0 bases and J by 3 bases, 4 bases remained unmatched. CDR3: CASSQDRLAGIYNEQFF. For the CDR3, the DNA is TGCGCCAGCAGCCAAGATAGACTAGCGGGGATCTACAATGAGCAGTTCTTC.

The CDR3 loop is CATKASEGTGITDTQYF. As DNA, the CDR3 is TGTGCCACCAAGGCATCTGAAGGGACAGGGATCACAGATACGCAGTATTTT. This chain connects TRBV24-1 to TRBJ2-3; 9 bases map to TRBD1. Germline V gene sequence: CDR1 KGHDR, CDR2 SFDVKD. The CDR3 runs 17 residues. V lost 8 bases and J lost 2; bases outside the gene matches: 13.

The chain links TRBV28 to TRBJ1-4; weak D call: TRBD1 (6 bases). CDR1 MDHEN and CDR2 SYDVKM come from the germline V gene. The CDR3 has 14 amino acids. V was cut by 4 bases and J by 10 bases, with 16 bases left in between. CDR3 coding DNA: TGTGCCAGCAGTTCAGGGGATAGTCGTGGAAAACTGTTTTTT. Translating it yields CASSSGDSRGKLFF.

The chain combines TRBV28 with TRBJ1-5, with a weak D call TRBD1 (6 bases). CDR3 length: 14 residues. Trimming removed 3 bases from V and 2 bases from J, with 8 bases in between. From germline, CDR1 is MDHEN and CDR2 SYDVKM. This CDR3 reads CASSFRTGNQPQHF. DNA of the CDR3: TGTGCCAGCAGTTTCCGGACAGGCAATCAGCCCCAGCATTTT. Using reference TRBV28 and TRBJ1-5 for the parts outside the CDR3, the full variable domain is DVKVTQSSRYLVKRTGEKVFLECVQDMDHENMFWYRQDPGLGLRLIYFSYDVKMKEKGDIPEGYSVSREKKERFSLILESASTNQTSMYLCASSFRTGNQPQHFGDGTRLSIL.

V is TRBV5-4 and J is TRBJ2-1; 9 nucleotides line up with TRBD2. The CDR3 has 16 residues. The V gene end was trimmed by 2 bases and the J gene end by 3 bases; junction bases not matched to a gene: 6. Germline CDR1 reads SGHNT; CDR2 reads YYREEE (reference sequence). As DNA, the CDR3 is TGTGCCAGCAGCTTTGGCGGGGGGGCCGACTACAATGAGCAGTTCTTC. Protein sequence: CASSFGGGADYNEQFF.

This chain joins TRBV6-4 and TRBJ1-2; TRBD1 agrees at 11 bases. The germline V gene has CDR1 MRHNA and CDR2 SNTAGT. Losses at the gene ends were 5 bases for V and 3 bases for J; bases not matched to a gene: 2. This CDR3 comprises 14 residues. DNA of the CDR3: TGTGCCAGCAGTCGGACAGGGGGCGACTATGGCTACACCTTC. Protein: CASSRTGGDYGYTF.

The chain recombines TRBV29-1 with TRBJ1-6, with TRBD1 matching 9 bases. After removal of 6 bases from V and 7 bases from J, the junction contained 4 bases not matched to a gene. This CDR3 spans 13 amino acids. Germline-derived CDR1 and CDR2 are SQVTM and ANQGSEA. The CDR3 region has the DNA TGCAGCGTCGGACAGGGGAGCAATTCACCCCTCCACTTT. It is translated as CSVGQGSNSPLHF.

The chain combines TRBV19 with TRBJ1-1, with a weak D call TRBD1 (5 bases). This CDR3 region has 16 residues. The V end lost 5 bases, the J end lost 1 base, and 17 bases lay between the germline ends. Germline CDR1 is LNHDA and CDR2 is SQIVND (reference sequence). The CDR3 reads CASSPQGGAENTEAFF. The CDR3 DNA is TGTGCCAGTAGTCCCCAGGGCGGGGCAGAGAACACTGAAGCTTTCTTT. The whole variable domain, filled in from reference TRBV19 and TRBJ1-1, reads DGGITQSPKYLFRKEGQNVTLSCEQNLNHDAMYWYRQDPGQGLRLIYYSQIVNDFQKGDIAEGYSVSREKKESFPLTVTSAQKNPTAFYLCASSPQGGAENTEAFFGQGTRLTVV.

In DNA form, the CDR3 reads TGCGCCAGCAGCTCCGACAGGGGAGAGGGTGAAGCTTTCTTT. It translates to CASSSDRGEGEAFF. The J gene is TRBJ1-1, the V gene TRBV5-1, with 8 bases that match TRBD1. The CDR3 spans 14 residues. V gave up 3 bases and J gave up 7 bases; unmatched junction bases: 8. The germline V gene encodes CDR1 SGHRS and CDR2 YFSETQ.

This rearrangement joins TRBV3-1 (or the pseudogene TRBV3-2) to TRBJ2-2; D is unclear. Per the germline V gene, CDR1 is LGHDT and CDR2 is YNNKEL (reference sequence). The germline V and J ends were trimmed by 0 bases and 13 bases, with 12 bases remaining between them. The CDR3 runs 13 residues. CDR3 sequence (DNA): TGTGCCAGCAGCCAAGATGTTCAGGATGTGCTGTTTTTT. Its translation: CASSQDVQDVLFF.